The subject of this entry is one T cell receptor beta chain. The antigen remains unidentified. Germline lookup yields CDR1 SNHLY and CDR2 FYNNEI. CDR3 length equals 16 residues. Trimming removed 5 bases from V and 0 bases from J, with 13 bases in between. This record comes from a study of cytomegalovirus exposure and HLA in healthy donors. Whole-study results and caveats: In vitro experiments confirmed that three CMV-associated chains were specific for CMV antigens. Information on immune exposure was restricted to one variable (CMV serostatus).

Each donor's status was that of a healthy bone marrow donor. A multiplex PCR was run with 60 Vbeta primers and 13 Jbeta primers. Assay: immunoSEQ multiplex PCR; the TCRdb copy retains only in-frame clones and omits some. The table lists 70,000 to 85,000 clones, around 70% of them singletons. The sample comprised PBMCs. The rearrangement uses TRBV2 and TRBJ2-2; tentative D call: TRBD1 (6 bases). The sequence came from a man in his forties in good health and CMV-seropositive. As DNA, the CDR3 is TGTGCCAGCAGTCCGGACAGAACGGCGAACACCGGGGAGCTGTTTTTT. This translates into CASSPDRTANTGELFF.